These 28 T cell receptor beta chains came from one sample sequenced in a study of metastatic and nonmetastatic thyroid tumors. Each patient came to thyroid surgery without any prior treatment (of any kind). From the PCR reads, TCRdb re-called clones with MiXCR. The repertoire holds 64,000 or so clones, with 15% to 20% as singletons. Specimen: blood. The receptors were sampled from a male donor with papillary thyroid cancer or a benign thyroid nodule (not recorded which). Some clones in this sample may be carry-over from other donors' samples.

This clone appeared many times. CDR3 coding DNA: TGTGCCAGCTCCCAGGGATTCTCTGGGGCCAACGTCCTGACTTTC. It encodes CASSQGFSGANVLTF. The chain recombines TRBV6-1 with TRBJ2-6; D might be TRBD1 (5 bases). CDR3 length: 15 residues. CDR1 and CDR2 from the germline V gene are MNHNS and SASEGT. V shed 8 bases and J shed 0 bases, with 11 bases lying between them.

This clone showed up many times. The rearrangement links TRBV6-2 or TRBV6-3 to TRBJ2-5; D gene unclear. Germline V CDR1 and CDR2: MNHEY, SVGEGT. V lost 3 bases and J lost 8, with 10 bases in between. The CDR3 has 12 amino acids. The CDR3 loop reads CASSYSETTQYF. The CDR3 nucleotides are TGTGCCAGCAGTTATTCGGAGACTACCCAGTACTTC.

This clone appeared many times. V gene TRBV29-1 combines with J gene TRBJ2-3, with 8 bases matching TRBD2. With V trimmed by 4 bases and J by 3 bases, 3 bases remained unmatched. The CDR3 sequence is 13 residues long. CDR1 and CDR2 from the germline V gene are SQVTM and ANQGSEA. CDR3 protein: CSVVAGGTDTQYF. The DNA of the CDR3 is TGCAGCGTTGTGGCGGGGGGAACAGATACGCAGTATTTT.

This clone was detected many times. The rearrangement joins TRBV3-1 to TRBJ1-3; D uncertain. Per the germline V gene, CDR1 is LGHDT and CDR2 is YNNKEL (reference sequence). The V end was cut by 1 base, the J end by 0 bases, with 13 bases between. The CDR3 is made up of 17 amino acids. The CDR3: CASSQGVRLSSGNTIYF. The DNA of the CDR3 is TGTGCCAGCAGCCAAGGTGTACGGTTAAGCTCTGGAAACACCATATATTTT.

The chain has TRBV20-1 and TRBJ2-1; TRBD2 agrees at 11 bases. The trim removed 1 base at V and 7 bases at J, leaving 9 bases unmatched. This CDR3 comprises 16 residues. Germline lookup yields CDR1 DFQATT and CDR2 SNEGSKA (reference sequence). CDR3 loop: CSARAFTSGSLNEQFF. The DNA for the CDR3 is TGCAGTGCTAGAGCCTTTACTAGCGGGAGTCTTAATGAGCAGTTCTTC.

The table lists this clone with many counts. V gene TRBV30 combines with J gene TRBJ1-6, with D unresolved. Between the trimmed V and J ends, which lost 4 bases and 6 bases, there was a span of 7 bases. CDR3 size: 12 residues. Looked up from germline, CDR1 is GTSNPN and CDR2 is SVGIG (reference sequence). CDR3 coding DNA: TGTGCCTGGAACGAAGTTAATTCACCCCTCCACTTT. Its translation is CAWNEVNSPLHF.

This clone was seen repeatedly, ten times or more. The rearrangement joins TRBV19 to TRBJ2-1, with D perhaps TRBD2 (6 bases). The V gene lost 7 bases and the J gene lost 5 bases, with 24 bases spanning the gap. The CDR3 is made up of 17 amino acids. Germline V gives CDR1 LNHDA, CDR2 SQIVND (reference sequence). CDR3 sequence reads: CASKMGSGVNKNNEQFF. The CDR3, as DNA: TGTGCCAGTAAGATGGGTAGCGGCGTTAATAAAAACAATGAGCAGTTCTTC.

This clone was counted between two and nine times. J is TRBJ2-1 and V is TRBV6-5, with TRBD2 matching over 16 bases. V shed 6 bases and J 7 bases; nucleotides not matched to a gene: 6. Per germline, CDR1 MNHEY and CDR2 SVGAGI. The CDR3 is 16 amino acids. As DNA, the CDR3 is TGTGCCAGCAGCGCACCGGGACTAGCGGGAGGGAATGAGCAGTTCTTC. The encoded protein is CASSAPGLAGGNEQFF.

This clone was detected many times. The chain uses TRBV6-1 and TRBJ2-3, with D possibly being TRBD1 or TRBD2 (5 bases each). The germline V gene has CDR1 MNHNS and CDR2 SASEGT. V was pared by 5 bases and J by 1 base, with 13 bases between. This CDR3 has 15 residues. CDR3: CASSSILGGTDTQYF. The CDR3, as DNA: TGTGCCAGCAGTTCTATACTAGGGGGCACAGATACGCAGTATTTT.

This clone is classed as medium-sized. The chain uses TRBV12-3 or TRBV12-4 and TRBJ2-7; D possibly corresponds to TRBD2 (5 bases). This CDR3 is 13 amino acids long. Trimming pared 5 bases from V and 0 bases from J, leaving 8 bases between. The CDR3 DNA follows: TGTGCCAGCAGTGCCGGGATCTCCTACGAGCAGTACTTC. Protein: CASSAGISYEQYF.

This clone was counted at least ten times. A single base separates this from a much larger clone, so it may be a read error. This chain uses TRBV6-1 with TRBJ2-7; tentative D call: TRBD1 (5 bases). The germline V gene has CDR1 MNHNS and CDR2 SASEGT. The length of the CDR3 is 14 residues. Trimming took off 7 bases at V and 2 bases at J, with 15 bases between the two ends. This CDR3 reads CASNADSLPYEQYF. The CDR3 coding sequence is TGTGCCAGCAACGCAGACAGTCTCCCCTACGAGCAGTACTTC.

This sequence joins TRBV20-1 and TRBJ2-7, with 11 bases identical to TRBD2. Germline lookup yields CDR1 DFQATT and CDR2 SNEGSKA (reference sequence). The V segment lost 5 bases and the J segment 1 base; nucleotides outside the gene matches: 10. The CDR3 is 16 amino acids. The CDR3 sequence is CSAGETSGGRSYEQYF. The CDR3 bases are TGCAGTGCTGGGGAAACTAGCGGGGGAAGATCCTACGAGCAGTACTTC.

With respect to this clone: One end of the junction varies from germline; a read error may be responsible. The J gene is TRBJ1-5, the V gene TRBV28; D gene unclear. This CDR3 contains 18 residues. Germline assignment: CDR1 MDHEN and CDR2 SYDVKM. The CDR3 reads CASSLGMGSVSSNHPQHF. The DNA of the CDR3 is TGTGCCAGCAGTTTAGGGATGGGGAGTGTGAGTAGCAATCATCCCCAGCATTTT.

A word on this clone: A much larger clone lies a single base off, so this may be a read error. This rearrangement joins TRBV9 to TRBJ1-4; D is ambiguous. Germline CDR1 and CDR2: SGDLS and YYNGEE. V lost 0 bases, J lost 4 bases, and 10 bases lay in between. The CDR3 is 15 amino acids. CDR3 sequence: CASSVEDVINEKLFF. CDR3 sequence (DNA): TGTGCCAGCAGCGTAGAGGACGTCATTAATGAAAAACTGTTTTTT.

Concerning this clone itself: This may be a read error: a much more frequent sequence differs by one nucleotide. J is TRBJ1-1 and V is TRBV9; D is possibly TRBD1 (5 bases). The length of the CDR3 is 15 residues. CDR1 and CDR2 (germline): SGDLS, YYNGEE. The V and J ends lost 0 bases and 0 bases respectively, with 9 bases between them. In nucleotides, the CDR3 is TGTGCCAGCAGCGTAGATTTAGGGGTGAACACTGAAGCTTTCTTT. It encodes CASSVDLGVNTEAFF.

Many counts were recorded for this clone. The sample carries other DNA sequences with the same CDR3. The rearrangement joins TRBV30 to TRBJ1-2; D not resolved. V lost 7 bases and J 4 bases, leaving 19 bases between the germline ends. The CDR3 extends over 14 amino acids. Germline V lookup: CDR1 GTSNPN, CDR2 SVGIG (reference sequence). The DNA for the CDR3 is TGTGCCTTTACAATAGGAATGGCGGGCTATGGCTACACCTTC. It encodes CAFTIGMAGYGYTF.

To note about this clone: One junction end does not reproduce the germline sequence, and a read error may be involved. This chain joins TRBV6-1 and TRBJ2-1; TRBD2 aligns across 7 bases. The CDR3 consists of 12 residues. In germline, CDR1 is MNHNS, CDR2 SASEGT. This CDR3 is CASSRGTNEHFF. CDR3 DNA sequence: TGTGCCAGCAGTCGGGGGACTAATGAGCATTTCTTC.

This clone showed up many times. V and J are TRBV6-1 and TRBJ1-3; D is unresolved. CDR3 length equals 16 residues. Germline V CDR1 and CDR2: MNHNS, SASEGT. V was pared by 6 bases and J by 2 bases, with 17 bases between. CDR3 amino acids: CASSPLSSLTGNTIYF. The CDR3 nucleotides are TGTGCCAGCAGCCCCTTGAGTTCGCTTACTGGAAACACCATATATTTT.

This clone was recorded at least ten times. The CDR3 spells CASTPGIYGYTF. The CDR3 DNA is TGTGCCAGCACACCAGGGATCTATGGCTACACCTTC. The chain joins TRBV12-3 or TRBV12-4 to TRBJ1-2; D is perhaps TRBD1 (5 bases). This CDR3 comprises 12 residues. The germline V and J ends were trimmed by 7 bases and 4 bases, with 10 bases remaining between them.

This clone was seen many times. The chain combines TRBV11-1 with TRBJ2-2, with TRBD1 matching over 7 bases. The CDR3 length is 18 residues. The trim removed 2 bases at V and 1 base at J, leaving 10 bases unmatched. The germline gives CDR1 SGHAT, CDR2 FQDESV (reference sequence). CDR3 protein: CASSLTGFQGVNTGELFF. Written as DNA, the CDR3 is TGTGCCAGCAGCTTAACCGGATTCCAGGGGGTGAACACCGGGGAGCTGTTTTTT. Full variable domain (outside the CDR3, taken from reference TRBV11-1 and TRBJ2-2): EAEVAQSPRYKITEKSQAVAFWCDPISGHATLYWYRQILGQGPELLVQFQDESVVDDSQLPKDRFSAERLKGVDSTLKIQPAELGDSAMYLCASSLTGFQGVNTGELFFGEGSRLTVL.

This clone was recorded at least ten times. This rearrangement joins TRBV6-1 to TRBJ1-5, with a possible D match to TRBD1 (5 bases). CDR3 length equals 13 residues. Trimming cost V 10 bases and J 6 bases, with 16 bases left between them. The germline V gene has CDR1 MNHNS and CDR2 SASEGT. CDR3 sequence: CATVTAPSQPQHF. As DNA, the CDR3 is TGTGCCACCGTGACAGCTCCGAGTCAGCCCCAGCATTTT.

In this sample, this clone turned up many times. This sequence joins TRBV10-3 and TRBJ1-2; D remains ambiguous. The germline V gene encodes CDR1 ENHRY and CDR2 SYGVKD. Trimming took off 8 bases at V and 6 bases at J, with 13 bases between the two ends. CDR3 length equals 12 residues. The CDR3 is CAIGVVANGYTF. CDR3 nucleotides: TGTGCCATCGGAGTGGTAGCGAATGGCTACACCTTC.

This clone occurred many times. The chain combines TRBV4-1 with TRBJ1-2; 8 nucleotides line up with TRBD1. CDR3 size: 16 residues. Trimming cost V 2 bases and J 2 bases; bases outside gene matches: 7. CDR1 MGHRA and CDR2 YSYEKL come from the germline V gene. The CDR3 DNA sequence: TGCGCCAGCAGCCAATACCGGGACAGGAGCAACTATGGCTACACCTTC. This codes for CASSQYRDRSNYGYTF.

This chain uses TRBV30 with TRBJ2-2; 8 bases line up with TRBD2. The V gene's germline CDR1 is GTSNPN and CDR2 SVGIG (reference sequence). V lost 0 bases to trimming and J lost 10 bases; unmatched junction nucleotides: 13. This CDR3 spans 16 amino acids. In nucleotides, the CDR3 is TGTGCCTGGAGTGTATGGGGCTCGGGGGGGTCGGTGGAGCTGTTTTTT. It yields the protein CAWSVWGSGGSVELFF. Looking up the rest from reference TRBV30 and TRBJ2-2 gives the full variable domain: SQTIHQWPATLVQPVGSPLSLECTVEGTSNPNLYWYRQAAGRGLQLLFYSVGIGQISSEVPQNLSASRPQDRQFILSSKKLLLSDSGFYLCAWSVWGSGGSVELFFGEGSRLTVL.

This clone was seen many times. V is TRBV7-2 and J is TRBJ1-1; D not resolved. Germline V gives CDR1 SGHTA, CDR2 FQGNSA. Trimming removed 1 base from V and 0 bases from J, with 6 bases in between. The CDR3 has 14 amino acids. The CDR3 sequence: CASSLEHLNTEAFF. CDR3 in DNA: TGTGCCAGCAGCTTAGAGCATTTGAACACTGAAGCTTTCTTT. Filled out from reference TRBV7-2 and TRBJ1-1, the complete variable domain reads GAGVSQSPSNKVTEKGKDVELRCDPISGHTALYWYRQSLGQGLEFLIYFQGNSAPDKSGLPSDRFSAERTGGSVSTLTIQRTQQEDSAVYLCASSLEHLNTEAFFGQGTRLTVV.

This clone was seen repeatedly, ten times or more. The sample has other DNA sequences that encode this CDR3 too. The V gene is TRBV29-1, the J gene TRBJ2-1, with D unclear. Germline CDR1 reads SQVTM; CDR2 reads ANQGSEA. V lost 7 bases to trimming and J lost 3 bases, with 16 bases between them. The CDR3 extends over 14 amino acids. The CDR3 loop is CSAQTVTFYNEQFF. The CDR3 DNA reads as TGCAGCGCACAAACAGTGACCTTCTACAATGAGCAGTTCTTC.

This clone is labeled as medium-sized (0.01 to 0.1%). The V gene is TRBV12-3 or TRBV12-4, the J gene TRBJ2-7; D remains unclear. V lost 2 bases to trimming and J lost 4 bases, with 0 bases between them. CDR3 length equals 10 residues. CDR3 amino acids: CASSLYEQYV. CDR3 DNA sequence: TGTGCCAGCAGTTTATACGAGCAGTACGTC.

There are many counts of this clone. The chain links TRBV2 to TRBJ1-3; 8 nucleotides agree with TRBD1. V was pared by 7 bases and J by 1 base, with 3 bases of the junction left unmatched. The length of the CDR3 is 14 residues. Germline V gene data show CDR1 as SNHLY and CDR2 as FYNNEI. CDR3 bases: TGTGCCAGCAAGGACAGGGAGTCTGGAAACACCATATATTTT. Protein product: CASKDRESGNTIYF.